This T cell receptor (beta chain) stems from a study of response to subunit inactivated influenza vaccine. There are many counts of this clonotype. Antigen unknown. A single record per CDR3 protein comes from TCRdb applying MiXCR to the RT-PCR reads. Of hundreds of thousands of distinct CDR3 sequences listed, approximately 16% are singletons. General study points: T cells newly recruited by each seasonal influenza vaccination are few, the authors suggested.

The germline V gene has CDR1 SGHRS and CDR2 YFSETQ. With 4 bases clipped from V and 5 bases from J, the junction kept 4 bases outside the gene matches. The CDR3 consists of 13 residues. The material sequenced was CD4+ T cells sorted from PBMCs, taken about 23 months after vaccination. V is TRBV5-1 and J is TRBJ2-7, with TRBD1 matching over 9 bases. The TCR comes from a man aged 45 to 70 who received an inactivated influenza vaccine. The CDR3 spells CASSVGTGHEQYF. The CDR3 DNA follows: TGCGCCAGCAGCGTGGGGACAGGGCACGAGCAGTACTTC.